These T cell receptor beta chains were read from a single sample in a study of identical twins. MiXCR, run by TCRdb on the 5' RACE reads, gives a single entry per CDR3 protein. The sample yields over 200,000 distinct CDR3 sequences, 6.5% seen once. This sample also appeared in a second study, on T cells expressing NK-cell markers.

The sequencing sample was made of CD8+ T cells sorted from blood. The receptors here all came from a woman aged 18-29 years in good health. Each CDR3 is given without its conserved first and last residue. A D gene is named only where the DNA matches it firmly.

v_call | d_call | cdr3_aa
TRBV12-3/TRBV12-4 | TRBD2 | ASSSTQTREWLRETQY
TRBV27 | - | ASAGGAYNEQF
TRBV18 | - | ASSPEGGLDTEAF
TRBV20-1 | TRBD1 | SAKQGDTEAF
TRBV2 | - | ASTKQVTNEKLF
TRBV14 | - | ASSLPGHSYEQY
TRBV5-6 | TRBD1 | ASTMRGQFYGYT
TRBV5-1 | - | ASSPGQPYGYT
TRBV27 | TRBD2 | ASSFIAGVVYNEQF
TRBV2 | - | ASRPPTVLGQY